The 21 T cell receptor beta chains given below trace back to one sample, sequenced in a study of monozygotic twins with inflammatory bowel disease (dated by TCRdb to between 2017 and 2020). Receptor amplification or capture employed 5' RACE. The reads were generated on an Illumina HiSeq 2500. Based on TCRdb reprocessing of the reads, there is one entry per CDR3 protein sequence, and DNA is missing. This specimen's table enumerates some 150,000 distinct CDR3 sequences. Roughly 2.4% of the sample is in the top ten clones. Material for sequencing was blood. Receptors were obtained from a human donor with ulcerative colitis or Crohn's disease, or a healthy co-twin of an affected twin (not recorded which).

The genes are TRBV5-5 and TRBJ1-3; the TCRdb call, TRBD1, lacks DNA for checking. CDR3 size: 15 residues. Germline V gene lookup returns CDR1 SGHKS and CDR2 YYEKEE (reference sequence). The CDR3 sequence: CASSPWDVFGNTIYF. The full variable domain, its missing parts supplied by reference TRBV5-5 and TRBJ1-3, is DAGVTQSPTHLIKTRGQQVTLRCSPISGHKSVSWYQQVLGQGPQFIFQYYEKEERGRGNFPDRFSARQFPNYSSELNVNALLLGDSALYLCASSPWDVFGNTIYFGEGSWLTVV.

The rearrangement joins TRBV4-1 to TRBJ2-7; the TCRdb D gene call, TRBD2, has no DNA to confirm it. CDR3 length: 18 amino acids. Germline loops: CDR1 MGHRA, CDR2 YSYEKL. The CDR3 protein is CASSPTPRTSDTEYEQYF.

The V and J genes are TRBV6-1 and TRBJ1-3; TCRdb returns TRBD1, unconfirmable since there is no DNA. In germline, CDR1 is MNHNS, CDR2 SASEGT. The CDR3 is made up of 15 amino acids. Here the CDR3 reads CASSQNTGSGNTIYF.

The chain has TRBV11-1 and TRBJ2-1; there is no DNA to check the TCRdb D call of TRBD1. CDR1 and CDR2 (germline): SGHAT, FQDESV (reference sequence). The CDR3 is 18 residues long. The CDR3 here is CASSGTGTGSGSYNEQFF.

The chain couples TRBV12-3 or TRBV12-4 to TRBJ1-2; the TCRdb call, TRBD1, lacks DNA for checking. There are 14 residues in the CDR3. This CDR3 is CASRGRTGNYGYTF.

The V call is TRBV7-9, the J call TRBJ2-1; TCRdb reports TRBD2, a call that lacks DNA to check it against. CDR3 length: 13 amino acids. Germline V gene sequence: CDR1 SEHNR, CDR2 FQNEAQ (reference sequence). The CDR3 here is CASSFTAGNEQFF.

CDR3 loop: CATSGGDPNNEQFF. The gene calls are TRBV15 and TRBJ2-1; TCRdb proposes TRBD1, but this gene call is untestable without DNA. This CDR3 comprises 14 residues. The germline gives CDR1 LNHNV, CDR2 YYDKDF (reference sequence). Filled out from reference TRBV15 and TRBJ2-1, the complete variable domain reads DAMVIQNPRYQVTQFGKPVTLSCSQTLNHNVMYWYQQKSSQAPKLLFHYYDKDFNNEADTPDNFQSRRPNTSFCFLDIRSPGLGDTAMYLCATSGGDPNNEQFFGPGTRLTVL.

V usage is TRBV12-3 or TRBV12-4 and J usage is TRBJ2-3; TCRdb indicates TRBD1, and absent DNA this call remains unverified. The CDR3 is 15 residues long. Here the CDR3 reads CASSFAGGATDTQYF.

The rearrangement joins TRBV7-3 to TRBJ2-1. The germline V gene encodes CDR1 SGHTA and CDR2 FQGTGA. This CDR3 region has 15 residues. CDR3 amino acids: CASSPTGSTNNEQFF.

The chain combines TRBV20-1 with TRBJ2-3. The germline gives CDR1 DFQATT, CDR2 SNEGSKA (reference sequence). The CDR3 totals 12 residues. The CDR3 loop is CSVRGRSDTQYF.

The chain carries TRBV29-1 and TRBJ2-1; absent DNA, TCRdb's TRBD1 call cannot be checked. There are 15 residues in the CDR3. Germline V gene data show CDR1 as SQVTM and CDR2 as ANQGSEA. The CDR3 region is CSVESWQGAGDEQFF.

CDR3 sequence reads: CASSVDSGTSTYEQYF. V gene TRBV9 combines with J gene TRBJ2-7; the TCRdb D gene call, TRBD1, has no DNA to confirm it. This CDR3 spans 16 amino acids. In germline, CDR1 is SGDLS, CDR2 YYNGEE. The full variable domain, completed using reference TRBV9 and TRBJ2-7, is DSGVTQTPKHLITATGQRVTLRCSPRSGDLSVYWYQQSLDQGLQFLIQYYNGEERAKGNILERFSAQQFPDLHSELNLSSLELGDSALYFCASSVDSGTSTYEQYFGPGTRLTVT.

This chain uses TRBV7-8 with TRBJ1-5. CDR3 size: 16 residues. Germline V CDR1 and CDR2: SGHVS, FQNEAQ. This CDR3 is CASSLLGGGPYQPQHF.

V gene TRBV6-5 combines with J gene TRBJ2-5. The CDR3 covers 13 residues. Germline loops: CDR1 MNHEY, CDR2 SVGAGI. CDR3 amino acids: CASSLGSLEAQYF.

The chain is built from TRBV4-3 and TRBJ2-5; the D gene TCRdb calls, TRBD1, cannot be checked with no DNA. The CDR3 runs to 13 residues. The germline gives CDR1 LGHNA, CDR2 YSLEER. CDR3 region: CASSLTREETQYF.

The gene calls are TRBV6-1 and TRBJ2-7; no DNA is available, so the TRBD1 call from TCRdb remains unchecked. This CDR3 has 15 amino acids. Germline assignment: CDR1 MNHNS and CDR2 SASEGT. CDR3 sequence: CASSPHGGKSYEQYF.

The rearrangement links TRBV19 to TRBJ2-1. CDR3 size: 12 residues. Germline lookup yields CDR1 LNHDA and CDR2 SQIVND (reference sequence). The chain's CDR3 is CASNRPDNEQFF.

The chain combines TRBV4-2 with TRBJ2-1. CDR1 and CDR2 (germline): LGHNA, YNFKEQ. The CDR3 consists of 14 residues. CDR3 protein: CASSQELRFGEQFF.

V and J are TRBV12-3 or TRBV12-4 and TRBJ2-1; TCRdb reports TRBD1, a call that lacks DNA to check it against. This CDR3 spans 17 amino acids. The CDR3 loop reads CASTLDHGTGVADEQFF.

J is TRBJ1-1 and V is TRBV29-1. The CDR3 sequence is 14 residues long. In germline, CDR1 is SQVTM, CDR2 ANQGSEA. The CDR3 loop is CSVEGGQIMKSAFF.

The V call is TRBV20-1, the J call TRBJ2-1; TCRdb reports TRBD2, a call that lacks DNA to check it against. Germline-derived CDR1 and CDR2 are DFQATT and SNEGSKA (reference sequence). CDR3 length equals 15 residues. The CDR3 region is CSARAAAGGHFEQFF.